Described below is a single TCR beta chain sequence and its context. What it binds is not known. V was cut by 1 base and J by 2 bases, with 12 bases left in between. The length of the CDR3 is 15 residues. The germline gives CDR1 SNHLY, CDR2 FYNNEI. Generated by immunoSEQ multiplex PCR, the TCRdb table keeps only in-frame clones and is missing some. The profile shows about 1,900,000 clones, about 95% of them singletons. The naive CD8 population came from CD45RO-negative cells selected for CCR7, without terminally differentiated effector memory CD45RA+ cells. The data were taken from a study of shared clonotypes between healthy human individuals. Across the whole study: A donor's plate count was three for CD4 naive and three for CD4 memory; CD8 naive had two and CD8 memory one.

Study-wide results and limits: Larger richness was generally estimated for naive than memory subsets.

The sequencing input was naive CD8+ T cells sorted from blood. The TCR sequence derives from a man aged 18-30 years in good health. The chain links TRBV2 to TRBJ2-7; D unresolved. CDR3 nucleotide sequence: TGTGCCAGCAGTGAAGGGCAGTTATCAGCCTACGAGCAGTACTTC. Its protein product is CASSEGQLSAYEQYF.